The entry below gives a single TCR beta chain sequence along with its context. The data originate from a study of patients and donors after allogeneic stem cell transplantation. The germline V and J ends were trimmed by 0 bases and 4 bases, with 0 bases remaining between them. Germline V gene data show CDR1 as SEHNR and CDR2 as FQNEAQ (reference sequence). CDR3 length: 11 amino acids. TCRdb recomputed calls from the RT-PCR reads with MiXCR, one row per CDR3 protein. The data show approximately 220,000 distinct CDR3 sequences, around 40% seen once. The specimen sequenced was blood, either unsorted or a sorted T cell fraction (not recorded which). The TCR sequence derives from a human donor who was either an allogeneic HSCT recipient or a stem cell or donor lymphocyte infusion donor (not recorded which). It is not recorded whose cells these are; they may come from a transplant donor. The rearrangement uses TRBV7-9 and TRBJ1-1; D not certain. CDR3 sequence (DNA): TGTGCCAGCAGCTTAGCCACTGAAGCTTTCTTT. This codes for CASSLATEAFF.